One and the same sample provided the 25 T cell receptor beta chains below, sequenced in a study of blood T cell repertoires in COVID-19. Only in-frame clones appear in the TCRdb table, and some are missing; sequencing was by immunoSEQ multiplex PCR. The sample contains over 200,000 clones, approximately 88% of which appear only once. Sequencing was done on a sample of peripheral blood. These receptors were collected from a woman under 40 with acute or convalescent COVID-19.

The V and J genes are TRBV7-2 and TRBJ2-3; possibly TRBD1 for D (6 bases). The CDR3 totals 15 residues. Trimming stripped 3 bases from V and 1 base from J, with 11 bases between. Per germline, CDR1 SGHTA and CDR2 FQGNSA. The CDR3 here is CASSFPGQGTDTQYF. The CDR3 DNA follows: TGTGCCAGCAGCTTTCCGGGACAAGGCACAGATACGCAGTATTTT.

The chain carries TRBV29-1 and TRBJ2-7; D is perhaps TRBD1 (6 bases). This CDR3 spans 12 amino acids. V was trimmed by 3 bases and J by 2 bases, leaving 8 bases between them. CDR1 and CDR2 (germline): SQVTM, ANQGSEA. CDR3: CSVDRGPYEQYF. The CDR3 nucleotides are TGCAGCGTTGACAGGGGCCCCTACGAGCAGTACTTC.

The DNA of the CDR3 is TGTGCCAGCAGCCGACTAGCGGAGTACCAAGAGACCCAGTACTTC. Amino acid sequence: CASSRLAEYQETQYF. The J gene is TRBJ2-5, the V gene TRBV5-5; 9 bases are a match to TRBD2. This CDR3 has 15 residues. Trimming removed 4 bases from V and 0 bases from J; junction bases left unmatched: 4. CDR1 is SGHKS and CDR2 is YYEKEE in the germline V gene (reference sequence).

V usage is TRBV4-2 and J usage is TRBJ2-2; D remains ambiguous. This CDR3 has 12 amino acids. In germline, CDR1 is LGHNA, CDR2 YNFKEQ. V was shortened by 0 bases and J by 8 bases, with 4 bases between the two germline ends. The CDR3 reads CASSQDSGELFF. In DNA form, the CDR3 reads TGTGCCAGCAGCCAAGATTCTGGGGAGCTGTTTTTT.

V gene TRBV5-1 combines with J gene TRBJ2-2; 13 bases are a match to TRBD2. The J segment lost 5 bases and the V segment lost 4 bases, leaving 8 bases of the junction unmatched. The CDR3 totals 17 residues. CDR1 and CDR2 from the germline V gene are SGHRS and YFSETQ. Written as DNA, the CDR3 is TGCGCCAGCAGCCCACCCGGACTAGCGGGAGCTACCGGGGAGCTGTTTTTT. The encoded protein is CASSPPGLAGATGELFF.

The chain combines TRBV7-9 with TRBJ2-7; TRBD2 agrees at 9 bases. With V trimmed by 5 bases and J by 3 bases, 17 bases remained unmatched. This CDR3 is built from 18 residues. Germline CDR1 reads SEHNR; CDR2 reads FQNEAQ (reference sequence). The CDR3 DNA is TGTGCCAGCAGCCCATCCAGTAGCGGGAGTAATCGGTTCTACGAGCAGTACTTC. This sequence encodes CASSPSSSGSNRFYEQYF.

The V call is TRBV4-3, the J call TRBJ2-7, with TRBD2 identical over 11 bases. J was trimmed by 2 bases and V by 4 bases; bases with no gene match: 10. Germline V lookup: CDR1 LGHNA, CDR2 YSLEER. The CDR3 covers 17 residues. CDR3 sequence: CASSPAFGTSGTYEQYF. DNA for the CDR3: TGCGCCAGCAGCCCAGCCTTCGGGACTAGCGGTACCTACGAGCAGTACTTC.

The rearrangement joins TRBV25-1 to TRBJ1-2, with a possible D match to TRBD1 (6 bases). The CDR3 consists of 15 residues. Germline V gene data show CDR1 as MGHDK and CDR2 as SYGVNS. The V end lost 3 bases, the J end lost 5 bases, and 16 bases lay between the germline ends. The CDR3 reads CASSEPGGALYGYTF. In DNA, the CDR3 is TGTGCCAGCAGTGAGCCGGGGGGGGCCCTGTATGGCTACACCTTC.

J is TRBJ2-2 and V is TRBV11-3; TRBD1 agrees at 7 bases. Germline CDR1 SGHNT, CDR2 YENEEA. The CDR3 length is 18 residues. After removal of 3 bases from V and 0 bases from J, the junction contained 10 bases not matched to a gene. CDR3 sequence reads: CASSLRSGGYANTGELFF. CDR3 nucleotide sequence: TGTGCCAGCAGCTTGAGGTCAGGGGGATACGCGAACACCGGGGAGCTGTTTTTT.

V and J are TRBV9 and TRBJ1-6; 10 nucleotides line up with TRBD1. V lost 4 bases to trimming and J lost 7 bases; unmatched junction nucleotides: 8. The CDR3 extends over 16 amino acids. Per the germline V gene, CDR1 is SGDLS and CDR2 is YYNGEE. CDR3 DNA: TGTGCCAGCAGCCCAACGACAGGGGGCGAAAATTCACCCCTCCACTTT. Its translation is CASSPTTGGENSPLHF.

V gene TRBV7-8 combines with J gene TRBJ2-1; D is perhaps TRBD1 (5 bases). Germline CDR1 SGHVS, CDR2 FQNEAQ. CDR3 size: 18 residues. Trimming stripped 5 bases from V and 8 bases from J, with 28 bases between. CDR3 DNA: TGTGCCAGCAGCCCGTTGTGGGGCACCGATTCCGAAGTGGATGAGCAGTTCTTC. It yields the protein CASSPLWGTDSEVDEQFF. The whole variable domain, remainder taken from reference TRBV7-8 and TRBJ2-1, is GAGVSQSPRYKVAKRGQDVALRCDPISGHVSLFWYQQALGQGPEFLTYFQNEAQLDKSGLPSDRFFAERPEGSVSTLKIQRTQQEDSAVYLCASSPLWGTDSEVDEQFFGPGTRLTVL.

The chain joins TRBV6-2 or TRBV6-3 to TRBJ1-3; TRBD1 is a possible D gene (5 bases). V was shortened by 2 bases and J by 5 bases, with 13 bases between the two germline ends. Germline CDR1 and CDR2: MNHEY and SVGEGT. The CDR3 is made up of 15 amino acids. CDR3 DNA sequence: TGTGCCAGCAGTTACCCAGGACAACACCGAAACACCATATATTTT. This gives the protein CASSYPGQHRNTIYF.

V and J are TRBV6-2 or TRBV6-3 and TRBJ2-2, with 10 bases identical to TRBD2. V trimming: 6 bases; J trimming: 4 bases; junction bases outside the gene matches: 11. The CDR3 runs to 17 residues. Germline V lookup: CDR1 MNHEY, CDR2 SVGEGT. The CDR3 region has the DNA TGTGCCAGCAGGCCTTCCCCGGGACTAGCGCCCACCGGGGAGCTGTTTTTT. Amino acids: CASRPSPGLAPTGELFF.

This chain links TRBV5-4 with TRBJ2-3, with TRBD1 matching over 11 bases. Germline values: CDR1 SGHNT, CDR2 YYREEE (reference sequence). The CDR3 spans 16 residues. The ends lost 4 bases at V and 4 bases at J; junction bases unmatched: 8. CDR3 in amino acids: CASSRPGQGVADTQYF. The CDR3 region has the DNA TGTGCCAGCAGCCGACCGGGACAGGGGGTCGCAGATACGCAGTATTTT.

This CDR3 is CASSLGDRGGWNEQFF. The CDR3 DNA is TGTGCCAGCAGCTTAGGGGACAGGGGGGGTTGGAATGAGCAGTTCTTC. The chain employs TRBV7-2 and TRBJ2-1; 11 bases align to TRBD1. V lost 1 base and J lost 7; bases outside the gene matches: 6. Germline V lookup: CDR1 SGHTA, CDR2 FQGNSA. The CDR3 contains 16 residues. Full variable domain (remainder filled in from reference TRBV7-2 and TRBJ2-1): GAGVSQSPSNKVTEKGKDVELRCDPISGHTALYWYRQSLGQGLEFLIYFQGNSAPDKSGLPSDRFSAERTGGSVSTLTIQRTQQEDSAVYLCASSLGDRGGWNEQFFGPGTRLTVL.

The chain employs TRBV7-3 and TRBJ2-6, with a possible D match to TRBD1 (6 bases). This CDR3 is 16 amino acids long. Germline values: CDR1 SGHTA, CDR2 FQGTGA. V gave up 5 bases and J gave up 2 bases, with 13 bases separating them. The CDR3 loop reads CASSKLPGAGANVLTF. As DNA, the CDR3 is TGTGCCAGCAGCAAACTCCCAGGGGCTGGGGCCAACGTCCTGACTTTC.

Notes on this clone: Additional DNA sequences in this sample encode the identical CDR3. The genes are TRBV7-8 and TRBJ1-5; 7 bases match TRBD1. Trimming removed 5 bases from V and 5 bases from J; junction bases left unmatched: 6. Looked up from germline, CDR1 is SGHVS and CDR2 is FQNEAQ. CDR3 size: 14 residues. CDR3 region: CASSRDRVDQPQHF. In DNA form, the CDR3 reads TGTGCCAGCAGCCGCGACAGGGTAGATCAGCCCCAGCATTTT.

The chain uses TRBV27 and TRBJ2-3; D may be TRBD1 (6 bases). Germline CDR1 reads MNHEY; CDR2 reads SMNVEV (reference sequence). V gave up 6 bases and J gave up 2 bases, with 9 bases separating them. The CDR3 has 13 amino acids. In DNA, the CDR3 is TGTGCCAGCAGGGGACAAGTCACAGATACGCAGTATTTT. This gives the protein CASRGQVTDTQYF.

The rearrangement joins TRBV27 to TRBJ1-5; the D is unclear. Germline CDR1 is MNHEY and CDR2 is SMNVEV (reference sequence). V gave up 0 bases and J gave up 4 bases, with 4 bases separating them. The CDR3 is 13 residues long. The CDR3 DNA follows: TGTGCCAGCAGTTTATCTATGAATCAGCCCCAGCATTTT. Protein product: CASSLSMNQPQHF.

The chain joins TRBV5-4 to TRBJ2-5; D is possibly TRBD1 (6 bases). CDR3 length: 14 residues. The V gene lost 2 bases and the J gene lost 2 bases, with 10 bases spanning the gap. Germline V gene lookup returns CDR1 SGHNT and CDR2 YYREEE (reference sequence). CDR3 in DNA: TGTGCCAGCAGCTTAAGGACAGAACAAGAGACCCAGTACTTC. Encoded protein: CASSLRTEQETQYF. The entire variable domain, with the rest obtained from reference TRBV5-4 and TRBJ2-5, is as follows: ETGVTQSPTHLIKTRGQQVTLRCSSQSGHNTVSWYQQALGQGPQFIFQYYREEENGRGNFPPRFSGLQFPNYSSELNVNALELDDSALYLCASSLRTEQETQYFGPGTRLLVL.

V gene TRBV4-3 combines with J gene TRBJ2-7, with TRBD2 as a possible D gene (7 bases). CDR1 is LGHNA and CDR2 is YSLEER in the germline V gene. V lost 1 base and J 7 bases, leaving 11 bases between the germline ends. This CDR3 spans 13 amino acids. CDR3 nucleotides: TGCGCCAGCAGCCAAGTGGGGGGGCGTGAGCAGTACTTC. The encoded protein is CASSQVGGREQYF.

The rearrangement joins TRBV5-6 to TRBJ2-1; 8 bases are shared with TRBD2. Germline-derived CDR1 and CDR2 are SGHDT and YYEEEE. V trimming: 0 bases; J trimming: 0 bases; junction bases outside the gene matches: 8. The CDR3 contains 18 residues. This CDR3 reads CASSLGFSGGSSYNEQFF. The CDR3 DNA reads TGTGCCAGCAGCTTGGGGTTTTCGGGAGGGAGCTCCTACAATGAGCAGTTCTTC.

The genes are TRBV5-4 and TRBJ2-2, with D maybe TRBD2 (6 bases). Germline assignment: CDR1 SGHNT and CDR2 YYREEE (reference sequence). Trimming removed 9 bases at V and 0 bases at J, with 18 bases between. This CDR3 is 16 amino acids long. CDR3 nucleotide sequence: TGTGCCACACCTGGGGGTAGCGGTACGAACACCGGGGAGCTGTTTTTT. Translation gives CATPGGSGTNTGELFF.

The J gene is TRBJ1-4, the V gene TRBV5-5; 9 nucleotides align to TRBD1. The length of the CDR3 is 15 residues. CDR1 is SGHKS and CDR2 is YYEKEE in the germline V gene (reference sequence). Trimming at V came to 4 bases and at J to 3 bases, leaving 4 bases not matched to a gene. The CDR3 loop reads CASSEQGAANEKLFF. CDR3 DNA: TGTGCCAGCAGCGAACAGGGGGCTGCTAATGAAAAACTGTTTTTT.

The CDR3 region is CASSPLQGTNSYEQYF. The CDR3, as DNA: TGTGCCAGCTCACCGCTACAGGGTACCAATAGCTACGAGCAGTACTTC. The chain joins TRBV18 to TRBJ2-7; possible D gene TRBD1, 6 bases. V dropped 3 bases and J dropped 3 bases, with 18 bases sitting between them. Germline V gene sequence: CDR1 KGHSH, CDR2 LQKENI. This CDR3 has 16 residues. Filled out from reference TRBV18 and TRBJ2-7, the complete variable domain reads NAGVMQNPRHLVRRRGQEARLRCSPMKGHSHVYWYRQLPEEGLKFMVYLQKENIIDESGMPKERFSAEFPKEGPSILRIQQVVRGDSAAYFCASSPLQGTNSYEQYFGPGTRLTVT.